The 16 T cell receptor beta chains given below trace back to one sample, sequenced in a study of metastatic and nonmetastatic thyroid tumors. All patients were untreated before thyroid surgery. MiXCR re-clonotyped the PCR reads for TCRdb. Of over 10,000 clones listed, 12% were seen once; the top ten hold approximately 29%. The sequenced sample was blood. Receptor source: a female donor with papillary thyroid cancer or a benign thyroid nodule (not recorded which). Some clones in this sample may be carry-over from other donors' samples.

CDR3 in DNA: TGTGCCAGCAGCCCCGCGGGGGCGTACGACTATGGCTACACCTTC. As protein: CASSPAGAYDYGYTF. This chain connects TRBV11-3 to TRBJ1-2; a weak D match, TRBD1 (6 bases). CDR1 is SGHNT, CDR2 YENEEA, per germline. The V and J ends lost 5 bases and 3 bases respectively, with 16 bases between them. The CDR3 length is 15 residues.

Remarks on this clone: This may stem from a read error, because a much larger clone lies one nucleotide away. The chain recombines TRBV7-8 with TRBJ2-7; TRBD1 is a possible D gene (5 bases). CDR1 is SGHVS, CDR2 FQNEAQ, per germline. The length of the CDR3 is 16 residues. Here the CDR3 reads CASSLGRTNGAHDQYF. CDR3 sequence (DNA): TGTGCCAGCAGCTTAGGCCGAACTAATGGGGCGCACGATCAGTACTTC.

This clone was recorded a few times. The rearrangement joins TRBV25-1 to TRBJ1-4; D call uncertain. V was shortened by 0 bases and J by 15 bases, with 26 bases between the two germline ends. The CDR3 sequence is 17 residues long. Germline-derived CDR1 and CDR2 are MGHDK and SYGVNS. DNA of the CDR3: TGTGCCAGCAGTGAATATCGCGCTGCGGACGGCCGGCCTAGGATGTTTTTT. It encodes CASSEYRAADGRPRMFF.

J is TRBJ2-1 and V is TRBV10-1; D may be TRBD2 (5 bases). Per germline, CDR1 WNHNN and CDR2 SYGVQD (reference sequence). The V gene lost 5 bases and the J gene lost 6 bases, with 14 bases spanning the gap. CDR3 length: 14 residues. CDR3: CASSSSARPNEQFF. CDR3 nucleotide sequence: TGCGCCAGCAGTAGTAGCGCCCGTCCCAATGAGCAGTTCTTC.

This clone was found many times. The chain has TRBV4-3 and TRBJ1-1; D gene uncertain. V lost 4 bases and J lost 0, with 15 bases in between. The CDR3 spans 16 residues. The germline gives CDR1 LGHNA, CDR2 YSLEER. CDR3 DNA sequence: TGCGCCAGCAGCCCCCAGGCGGCCCGTGTGAACACTGAAGCTTTCTTT. As protein: CASSPQAARVNTEAFF.

By sample share, this clone is medium-sized. The genes are TRBV6-1 and TRBJ1-6; the match to TRBD1 covers 7 bases. CDR3 length equals 12 residues. CDR1 is MNHNS and CDR2 is SASEGT in the germline V gene. With V trimmed by 7 bases and J by 16 bases, 10 bases remained unmatched. The CDR3 is CASKPQGDILHF. The CDR3 coding sequence is TGTGCCAGCAAACCGCAGGGGGACATACTCCACTTT.

This clone was observed many times. V gene TRBV4-1 combines with J gene TRBJ2-3, with 11 bases identical to TRBD2. With 4 bases clipped from V and 4 bases from J, the junction kept 7 bases outside the gene matches. The CDR3 sequence is 16 residues long. Germline V gene lookup returns CDR1 MGHRA and CDR2 YSYEKL. This CDR3 reads CASSPTISGRADTQYF. As DNA, the CDR3 is TGCGCCAGCAGCCCCACCATTAGCGGGAGGGCAGATACGCAGTATTTT.

The table lists this clone with many counts. The chain uses TRBV3-1 and TRBJ1-2; D gene uncertain. The CDR3 has 14 amino acids. The germline gives CDR1 LGHDT, CDR2 YNNKEL (reference sequence). V was trimmed by 5 bases and J by 6 bases, leaving 16 bases between them. CDR3 loop: CASSSQETGHGYTF. DNA for the CDR3: TGTGCCAGCAGCTCCCAGGAAACGGGCCATGGCTACACCTTC.

This clone showed up many times. The chain combines TRBV5-1 with TRBJ2-5, with TRBD1 matching 7 bases. There are 15 residues in the CDR3. Germline V gene lookup returns CDR1 SGHRS and CDR2 YFSETQ. V was clipped by 4 bases and J by 5 bases; unmatched bases: 11. The CDR3 DNA reads TGCGCCAGCAGCCCAGACAGGGTGGGTATGGAGACCCAGTACTTC. Its protein is CASSPDRVGMETQYF.

In its sample, this clone ranks as medium-sized. V and J are TRBV12-3 or TRBV12-4 and TRBJ1-2; D remains unclear. There are 14 residues in the CDR3. With 5 bases removed from V and 8 bases from J, the gap between germline ends came to 18 bases. The CDR3 region is CASSQDGVRMGYTF. The CDR3 DNA follows: TGTGCCAGCAGTCAGGACGGAGTTAGAATGGGCTACACCTTC.

This clone was picked up many times. CDR3 bases: TGCAGTCCTGACTCCGGACAGGGTGGATTTGGCTACACCTTC. It codes for CSPDSGQGGFGYTF. The chain is built from TRBV20-1 and TRBJ1-2; 8 bases line up with TRBD1. V dropped 8 bases and J dropped 7; count of bases not matched to a gene: 15. The V gene's germline CDR1 is DFQATT and CDR2 SNEGSKA (reference sequence). The CDR3 covers 14 residues.

This clone was detected ten times or more. The chain employs TRBV11-3 and TRBJ2-2; 7 positions agree with TRBD1. Germline trimming cut 5 bases from V and 7 bases from J; bases unmatched to any gene: 7. This CDR3 is built from 14 residues. Germline assignment: CDR1 SGHNT and CDR2 YENEEA. DNA for the CDR3: TGTGCCAGCAGCGGCAGGGGGTTGAACGGGGAGCTGTTTTTT. Amino acid sequence: CASSGRGLNGELFF.

This clone has a count of ten or more. This may be a read error: a much more frequent sequence differs by one nucleotide. The chain couples TRBV5-1 to TRBJ2-3; D gene ambiguous. V shed 0 bases and J shed 3 bases, with 11 bases lying between them. Germline CDR1 SGHRS, CDR2 YFSETQ. CDR3 length equals 15 residues. The CDR3 protein is CASSLGQCLTDTQYF. CDR3 coding DNA: TGCGCCAGCAGCTTGGGGCAGTGTCTTACAGATACGCAGTATTTT.

This clone is deemed medium-sized (0.01 to 0.1%). The rearrangement links TRBV6-1 to TRBJ1-5; D may be TRBD1 (6 bases). From germline, CDR1 is MNHNS and CDR2 SASEGT. Trimming took 7 bases from V and 4 from J, leaving 14 bases between them. The CDR3 loop spans 14 amino acids. DNA of the CDR3: TGTGCCAGCATTCCACAGGGATCAAATCAGCCCCAGCATTTT. Its protein product is CASIPQGSNQPQHF.

This clone was recorded at least ten times. The V gene is TRBV7-3, the J gene TRBJ1-3; D remains unclear. This CDR3 comprises 16 residues. V dropped 5 bases and J dropped 2 bases, with 16 bases sitting between them. CDR1 is SGHTA and CDR2 is FQGTGA in the germline V gene. The CDR3 is CASSENHAGTGNTIYF. The CDR3 region has the DNA TGTGCCAGCAGCGAAAACCATGCGGGCACTGGAAACACCATATATTTT.

By share, this clone ranks as medium-sized (0.01 to 0.1%). The chain carries TRBV6-2 or TRBV6-3 and TRBJ2-7, with D maybe TRBD1 (7 bases). The germline V gene encodes CDR1 MNHEY and CDR2 SVGEGT. V lost 3 bases and J 3 bases, leaving 15 bases between the germline ends. This CDR3 region has 15 residues. CDR3 bases: TGTGCCAGCAGTTATGCCCCAGGGGGGAGCTACGAGCAGTACTTC. Translating gives CASSYAPGGSYEQYF.